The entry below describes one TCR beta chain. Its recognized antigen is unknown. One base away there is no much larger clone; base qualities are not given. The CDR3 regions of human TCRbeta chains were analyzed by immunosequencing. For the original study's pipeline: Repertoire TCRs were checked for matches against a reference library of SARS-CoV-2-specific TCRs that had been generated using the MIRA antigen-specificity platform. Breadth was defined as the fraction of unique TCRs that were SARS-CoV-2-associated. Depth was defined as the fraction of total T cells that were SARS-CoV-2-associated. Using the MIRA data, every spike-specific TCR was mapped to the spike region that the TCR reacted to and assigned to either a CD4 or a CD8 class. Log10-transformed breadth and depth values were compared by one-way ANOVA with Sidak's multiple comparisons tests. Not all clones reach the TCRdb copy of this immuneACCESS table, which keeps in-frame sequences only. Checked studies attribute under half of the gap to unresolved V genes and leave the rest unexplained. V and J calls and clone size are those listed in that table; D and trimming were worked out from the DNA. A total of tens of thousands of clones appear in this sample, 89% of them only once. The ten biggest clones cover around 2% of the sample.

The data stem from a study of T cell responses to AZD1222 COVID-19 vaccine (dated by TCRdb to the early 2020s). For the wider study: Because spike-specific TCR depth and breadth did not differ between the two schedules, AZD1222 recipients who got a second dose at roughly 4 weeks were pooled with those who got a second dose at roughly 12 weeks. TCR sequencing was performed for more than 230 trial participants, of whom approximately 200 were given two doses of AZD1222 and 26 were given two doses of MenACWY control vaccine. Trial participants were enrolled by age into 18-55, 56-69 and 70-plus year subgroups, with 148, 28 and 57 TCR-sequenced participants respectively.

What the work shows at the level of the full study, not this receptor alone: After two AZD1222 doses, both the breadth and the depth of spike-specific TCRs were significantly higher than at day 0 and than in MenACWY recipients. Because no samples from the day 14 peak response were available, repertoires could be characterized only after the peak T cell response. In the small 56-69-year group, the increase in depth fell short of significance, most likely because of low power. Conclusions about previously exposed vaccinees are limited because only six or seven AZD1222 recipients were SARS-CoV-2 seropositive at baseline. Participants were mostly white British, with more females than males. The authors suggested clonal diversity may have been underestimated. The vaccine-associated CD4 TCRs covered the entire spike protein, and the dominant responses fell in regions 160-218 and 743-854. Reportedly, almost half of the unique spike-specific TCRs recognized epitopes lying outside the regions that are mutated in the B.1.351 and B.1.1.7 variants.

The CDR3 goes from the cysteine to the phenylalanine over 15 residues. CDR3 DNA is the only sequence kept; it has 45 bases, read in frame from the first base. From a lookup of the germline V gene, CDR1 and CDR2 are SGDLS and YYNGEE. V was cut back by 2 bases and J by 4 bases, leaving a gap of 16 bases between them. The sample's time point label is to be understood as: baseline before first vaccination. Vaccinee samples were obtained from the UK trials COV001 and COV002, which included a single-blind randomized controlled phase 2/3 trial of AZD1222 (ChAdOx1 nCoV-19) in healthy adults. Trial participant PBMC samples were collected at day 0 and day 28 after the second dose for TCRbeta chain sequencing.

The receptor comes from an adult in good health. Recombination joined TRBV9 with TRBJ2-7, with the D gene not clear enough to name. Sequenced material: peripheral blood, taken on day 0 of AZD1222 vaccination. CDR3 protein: CASSVTGSRSYEQYF. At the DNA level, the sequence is TGTGCCAGCAGCGTTACGGGCTCTCGGTCGTACGAGCAGTACTTC.